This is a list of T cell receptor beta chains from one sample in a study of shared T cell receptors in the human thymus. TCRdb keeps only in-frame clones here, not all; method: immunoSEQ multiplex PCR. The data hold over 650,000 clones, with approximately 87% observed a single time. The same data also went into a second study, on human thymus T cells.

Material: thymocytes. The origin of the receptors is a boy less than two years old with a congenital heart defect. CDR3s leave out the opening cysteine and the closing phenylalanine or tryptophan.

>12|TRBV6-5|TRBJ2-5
ASSYNGQEETQY
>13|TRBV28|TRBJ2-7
ASSFQGLHSYEQY
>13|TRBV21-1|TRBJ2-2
ASNRTAANTGELF
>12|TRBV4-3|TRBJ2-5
ASSQEPSKETQY
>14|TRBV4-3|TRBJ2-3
ASSLLRSPQGDTQY
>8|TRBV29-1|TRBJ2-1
SVEYDEQF
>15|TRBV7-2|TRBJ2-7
ASSFEPTSGVSCEQY
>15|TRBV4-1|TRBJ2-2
ASSQTRRGEWTGELF
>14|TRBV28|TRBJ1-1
ASSLALLTGGGGAF
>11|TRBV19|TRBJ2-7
ASGRGDGYEQY
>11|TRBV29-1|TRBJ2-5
SGGTGASETQY
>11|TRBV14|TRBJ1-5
ASSQDSYQPQH
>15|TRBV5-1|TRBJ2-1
ASSSPRRGGAYNEQF
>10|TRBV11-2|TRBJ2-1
ASSLDGNEQF
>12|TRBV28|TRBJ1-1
ASSTGAGNTEAF
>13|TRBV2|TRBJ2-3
ASSEAVAFPDTQY
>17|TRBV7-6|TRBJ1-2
ASSLAPIRQGPGNYGYT
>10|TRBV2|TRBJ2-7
ASRDSPYEQY
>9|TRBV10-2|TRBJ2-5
ASMGGGVQY
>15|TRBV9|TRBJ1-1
ASSMRDRLKWDTEAF
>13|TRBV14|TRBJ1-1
ASSPRTGVNTEAF
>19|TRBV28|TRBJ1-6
ASRAFDYRVIYFSYNSPLH
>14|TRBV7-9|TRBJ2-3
ASSLIDRELRDTQY
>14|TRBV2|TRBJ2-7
ASRTTSGRIGYEQY
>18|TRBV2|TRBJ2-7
ASSERGVAGYLPLSYEQY
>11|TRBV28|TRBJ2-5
ASSSGGLETQY
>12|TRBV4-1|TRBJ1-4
ASSQARGNEKLF
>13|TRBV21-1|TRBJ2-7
ASSEAPGCDYEQY